Listed here are 30 T cell receptor beta chains from one sample, sequenced in a study of beta chain features in type 1 diabetes. Overall study findings and caveats: All four CD4+ subsets from Type 1 diabetes patients carried moderately but significantly shorter TCRB CDR3s.

These receptors' targets are unknown. Since all of the isolated RNA was reverse transcribed, expressed TCRB transcripts were what got sequenced. This table comes from immunoSEQ multiplex PCR, and its TCRdb copy is limited to in-frame clones, with some not included. The table has roughly 730,000 clones, 13% seen once. Sequenced: naive CD4+ T cells from blood. These receptors were obtained from a man between 18 and 29 years old with type 1 diabetes.

The V and J genes are TRBV30 and TRBJ1-2; D gene ambiguous. CDR1 is GTSNPN and CDR2 is SVGIG in the germline V gene (reference sequence). V lost 0 bases, J lost 2 bases, and 10 bases lay in between. This CDR3 is 14 amino acids long. The CDR3 spells CAWSVGVHNYGYTF. In DNA form, the CDR3 reads TGTGCCTGGAGTGTCGGGGTACACAACTATGGCTACACCTTC.

Comments on this clone: Other DNA sequences from this sample encode an identical CDR3 as well. CDR3 sequence (DNA): TGTGCCAGCAGTTGGGGCGATCAGCCCCAGCATTTT. Amino acids: CASSWGDQPQHF. The gene calls are TRBV28 and TRBJ1-5; perhaps TRBD1 as D (5 bases). Between the trimmed V and J ends, which lost 4 bases and 5 bases, there was a span of 6 bases. Germline V lookup: CDR1 MDHEN, CDR2 SYDVKM. This CDR3 has 12 amino acids.

The chain couples TRBV7-6 to TRBJ2-7, with 8 bases matching TRBD1. J lost 7 bases, V lost 5 bases, and 10 bases had no gene match. CDR3 length equals 14 residues. Per the germline V gene, CDR1 is SGHVS and CDR2 is FNYEAQ. The CDR3 DNA is TGTGCCAGCAGCACCGGGACAGGATCGGGAGAGCAGTACTTC. It translates to CASSTGTGSGEQYF.

This clone was observed a few times. This chain links TRBV9 with TRBJ1-2; D not resolved. Trimming pared 2 bases from V and 4 bases from J, leaving 9 bases between. The CDR3 covers 13 residues. CDR1 SGDLS and CDR2 YYNGEE come from the germline V gene. CDR3 sequence (DNA): TGTGCCAGCAGCGTCCCCCCGGCCTATGGCTACACCTTC. Protein sequence: CASSVPPAYGYTF. Full variable domain (remainder filled in from reference TRBV9 and TRBJ1-2): DSGVTQTPKHLITATGQRVTLRCSPRSGDLSVYWYQQSLDQGLQFLIQYYNGEERAKGNILERFSAQQFPDLHSELNLSSLELGDSALYFCASSVPPAYGYTFGSGTRLTVV.

This chain joins TRBV28 and TRBJ2-5, with D uncertain. V was shortened by 1 base and J by 5 bases, with 8 bases between the two germline ends. Germline CDR1 reads MDHEN; CDR2 reads SYDVKM. CDR3 length: 13 residues. CDR3 loop: CASSLYQQETQYF. The CDR3 DNA is TGTGCCAGCAGTTTATATCAGCAGGAGACCCAGTACTTC.

This rearrangement joins TRBV18 to TRBJ2-7; 7 nucleotides align to TRBD1. The CDR3 runs 13 residues. CDR1 is KGHSH and CDR2 is LQKENI in the germline V gene. J was trimmed by 5 bases and V by 2 bases; bases with no gene match: 3. This CDR3 reads CASSPTGAHEQYF. The CDR3, as DNA: TGTGCCAGCTCACCAACAGGGGCCCACGAGCAGTACTTC. Drawing the rest from reference TRBV18 and TRBJ2-7, the complete variable domain is NAGVMQNPRHLVRRRGQEARLRCSPMKGHSHVYWYRQLPEEGLKFMVYLQKENIIDESGMPKERFSAEFPKEGPSILRIQQVVRGDSAAYFCASSPTGAHEQYFGPGTRLTVT.

In its sample, this clone was seen a few times. The identical CDR3 is also encoded by other nucleotide sequences in the sample. This sequence joins TRBV30 and TRBJ2-7; D not certain. The V end lost 0 bases, the J end lost 0 bases, and 12 bases lay between the germline ends. Germline V gene data show CDR1 as GTSNPN and CDR2 as SVGIG (reference sequence). The CDR3 is 15 residues long. CDR3: CAWSVPGKSSYEQYF. CDR3 DNA sequence: TGTGCCTGGAGTGTCCCGGGTAAGAGCTCCTACGAGCAGTACTTC.

V and J are TRBV6-5 and TRBJ2-3; a weak D match, TRBD2 (7 bases). This CDR3 is 15 amino acids long. V lost 6 bases, J lost 5 bases, and 18 bases lay in between. In germline, CDR1 is MNHEY, CDR2 SVGAGI. DNA for the CDR3: TGTGCCAGCAGCCCTTGGCGGGGGCTTGGAGATACGCAGTATTTT. Translated, it gives CASSPWRGLGDTQYF.

This chain's CDR3 is CAWSVAQVGYNSPLHF. CDR3 DNA: TGTGCCTGGAGTGTAGCTCAGGTGGGCTATAATTCACCCCTCCACTTT. V usage is TRBV30 and J usage is TRBJ1-6; no clear D. Trimming pared 0 bases from V and 3 bases from J, leaving 12 bases between. The V gene's germline CDR1 is GTSNPN and CDR2 SVGIG (reference sequence). This CDR3 has 16 residues.

The J gene is TRBJ2-1, the V gene TRBV7-3; D remains ambiguous. V lost 0 bases, J lost 0 bases, and 6 bases lay in between. This CDR3 has 15 amino acids. The germline CDR1 and CDR2 sequences are SGHTA and FQGTGA. The CDR3 loop reads CASSLTSSSYNEQFF. DNA of the CDR3: TGTGCCAGCAGCTTAACCTCGAGCTCCTACAATGAGCAGTTCTTC. The full variable domain, completed using reference TRBV7-3 and TRBJ2-1, is GAGVSQTPSNKVTEKGKYVELRCDPISGHTALYWYRQSLGQGPEFLIYFQGTGAADDSGLPNDRFFAVRPEGSVSTLKIQRTERGDSAVYLCASSLTSSSYNEQFFGPGTRLTVL.

The chain carries TRBV19 and TRBJ1-4, with 7 bases matching TRBD1. CDR1 is LNHDA, CDR2 SQIVND, per germline (reference sequence). The V and J ends lost 10 bases and 3 bases, in that order; junction bases with no gene match: 5. The CDR3 sequence is 13 residues long. This CDR3 is CATTGVSNEKLFF. Written as DNA, the CDR3 is TGTGCCACTACAGGGGTATCTAATGAAAAACTGTTTTTT.

On this clone itself: The same CDR3 arises from other DNA sequences in this sample as well. V usage is TRBV5-1 and J usage is TRBJ1-1; possible D gene TRBD1, 5 bases. V lost 3 bases to trimming and J lost 0 bases, with 6 bases between them. The CDR3 extends over 13 amino acids. CDR1 and CDR2 from the germline V gene are SGHRS and YFSETQ. CDR3 region: CASSSTVNTEAFF. CDR3 DNA sequence: TGCGCCAGCAGCTCGACAGTGAACACTGAAGCTTTCTTT.

In its sample, this clone was seen a few times. J is TRBJ2-7 and V is TRBV18; D remains ambiguous. In germline, CDR1 is KGHSH, CDR2 LQKENI. V was trimmed by 2 bases and J by 0 bases, leaving 11 bases between them. The CDR3 is made up of 15 amino acids. CDR3 sequence reads: CASSPVAGSSYEQYF. CDR3 in DNA: TGTGCCAGCTCACCAGTAGCTGGTAGCTCCTACGAGCAGTACTTC.

Here the CDR3 reads CASSPGQDSAYEQYF. The DNA for the CDR3 is TGTGCCAGCAGCCCGGGACAGGACAGCGCCTACGAGCAGTACTTC. The J gene is TRBJ2-7, the V gene TRBV9; 8 nucleotides match TRBD1. The CDR3 totals 15 residues. V shed 4 bases, J shed 2 bases, and the junction held 8 bases outside the gene matches. Germline CDR1 reads SGDLS; CDR2 reads YYNGEE.

This clone occurred a few times. The chain couples TRBV30 to TRBJ2-7, with a possible D match to TRBD1 (6 bases). CDR3 length: 14 amino acids. The V gene's germline CDR1 is GTSNPN and CDR2 SVGIG (reference sequence). With 0 bases removed from V and 2 bases from J, the gap between germline ends came to 11 bases. The CDR3 bases are TGTGCCTGGAGTGTTACAGGGTGGCCCTACGAGCAGTACTTC. It specifies CAWSVTGWPYEQYF.

This clone was seen a handful of times. The genes are TRBV29-1 and TRBJ1-1; a possible D gene is TRBD1 (6 bases). Germline V gives CDR1 SQVTM, CDR2 ANQGSEA. There are 13 residues in the CDR3. The V end lost 2 bases, the J end lost 1 base, and 8 bases lay between the germline ends. CDR3 DNA sequence: TGCAGCGTTGAAAAGGGGGGGAACACTGAAGCTTTCTTT. Translated: CSVEKGGNTEAFF.

The V and J genes are TRBV7-8 and TRBJ2-3; TRBD2 aligns across 8 bases. Per germline, CDR1 SGHVS and CDR2 FQNEAQ. The CDR3 runs to 16 residues. J lost 0 bases, V lost 2 bases, and 4 bases had no gene match. CDR3 loop: CASSLNSGASTDTQYF. In DNA, the CDR3 is TGTGCCAGCAGCTTAAATAGCGGGGCTAGCACAGATACGCAGTATTTT. Full variable domain (missing parts from reference TRBV7-8 and TRBJ2-3): GAGVSQSPRYKVAKRGQDVALRCDPISGHVSLFWYQQALGQGPEFLTYFQNEAQLDKSGLPSDRFFAERPEGSVSTLKIQRTQQEDSAVYLCASSLNSGASTDTQYFGPGTRLTVL.

This sequence joins TRBV5-1 and TRBJ2-1; D is perhaps TRBD2 (5 bases). Deletions cut 0 bases from V and 6 bases from J, with 13 bases between. From germline, CDR1 is SGHRS and CDR2 YFSETQ. The CDR3 length is 15 residues. In nucleotides, the CDR3 is TGCGCCAGCAGCTTGGGCCCTAGCCCACTCAATGAGCAGTTCTTC. It translates to CASSLGPSPLNEQFF.

The chain carries TRBV5-1 and TRBJ2-5, with D possibly being TRBD1 (6 bases). Germline CDR1 is SGHRS and CDR2 is YFSETQ. The V end was cut by 3 bases, the J end by 5 bases, with 20 bases between. This CDR3 has 16 amino acids. CDR3 DNA: TGCGCCAGCAGCTCCCGGGAAACAGGGTCCAGCGAGACCCAGTACTTC. It translates to CASSSRETGSSETQYF.

This chain links TRBV13 with TRBJ2-3; 7 bases are a match to TRBD1. CDR3 length: 14 amino acids. V dropped 6 bases and J dropped 6; count of bases not matched to a gene: 9. CDR1 PRHDT and CDR2 FYEKMQ come from the germline V gene (reference sequence). Here the CDR3 reads CASRRQGVGDTQYF. CDR3 bases: TGTGCCAGCAGACGACAGGGTGTTGGTGATACGCAGTATTTT.

Comment on this clone: Other DNA sequences in this specimen translate into the identical CDR3. The CDR3 DNA reads TGTGCCTGGAGCGCCCTATACGAGCAGTACTTC. Translated: CAWSALYEQYF. This chain connects TRBV30 to TRBJ2-7; D is undetermined. Germline V CDR1 and CDR2: GTSNPN, SVGIG (reference sequence). This CDR3 region has 11 residues. The germline V and J ends were trimmed by 3 bases and 4 bases, with 7 bases remaining between them.

This clone was seen a few times. The chain recombines TRBV7-2 with TRBJ2-2; TRBD2 matches 10 bases. Germline V gene sequence: CDR1 SGHTA, CDR2 FQGNSA. Trimming at V came to 5 bases and at J to 1 base, leaving 4 bases not matched to a gene. This CDR3 comprises 16 residues. The CDR3 DNA is TGTGCCAGCAGCATTAGCGGGGGGTTGAACACCGGGGAGCTGTTTTTT. Its protein product is CASSISGGLNTGELFF.

This chain joins TRBV19 and TRBJ1-5; D not certain. This CDR3 contains 17 residues. The V end lost 5 bases, the J end lost 5 bases, and 22 bases lay between the germline ends. Germline V gives CDR1 LNHDA, CDR2 SQIVND (reference sequence). The CDR3 region has the DNA TGTGCCAGTAGTGCAGCCATCGGATTACCGAGGGATCAGCCCCAGCATTTT. It translates to CASSAAIGLPRDQPQHF.

V gene TRBV18 combines with J gene TRBJ1-2, with TRBD1 identical over 8 bases. The germline V gene encodes CDR1 KGHSH and CDR2 LQKENI. CDR3 length equals 16 residues. The V segment lost 1 base and the J segment 2 bases; nucleotides outside the gene matches: 6. This CDR3 is CASSPRQGALNYGYTF. The CDR3 DNA follows: TGTGCCAGCTCACCACGCCAGGGGGCCCTAAACTATGGCTACACCTTC.

CDR3 amino acids: CASSLDQSTYEQYF. The CDR3 DNA is TGTGCCAGCAGCTTAGACCAGTCTACCTACGAGCAGTACTTC. V gene TRBV7-9 combines with J gene TRBJ2-7; D gene unclear. The CDR3 is 14 residues long. The V end was cut by 1 base, the J end by 2 bases, with 9 bases between. Germline CDR1 reads SEHNR; CDR2 reads FQNEAQ (reference sequence). Variable domain in full (rest from reference TRBV7-9 and TRBJ2-7): DTGVSQNPRHKITKRGQNVTFRCDPISEHNRLYWYRQTLGQGPEFLTYFQNEAQLEKSRLLSDRFSAERPKGSFSTLEIQRTEQGDSAMYLCASSLDQSTYEQYFGPGTRLTVT.

The chain is built from TRBV2 and TRBJ1-2, with TRBD1 identical over 7 bases. In germline, CDR1 is SNHLY, CDR2 FYNNEI. V lost 3 bases and J lost 6; bases outside the gene matches: 10. The CDR3 has 15 amino acids. The DNA for the CDR3 is TGTGCCAGCAGTGAGGGGATACAGGGGAGGCATGGCTACACCTTC. Translating it yields CASSEGIQGRHGYTF.

V usage is TRBV5-1 and J usage is TRBJ1-6; no reliable D call. Deletions cut 0 bases from V and 9 bases from J, with 10 bases between. In germline, CDR1 is SGHRS, CDR2 YFSETQ. This CDR3 has 14 amino acids. The CDR3 region has the DNA TGCGCCAGCAGCTTGGAAGGGATCGGTTCACCCCTCCACTTT. Translated: CASSLEGIGSPLHF.

The chain couples TRBV9 to TRBJ2-3; weak D call: TRBD2 (7 bases). CDR1 is SGDLS, CDR2 YYNGEE, per germline. This CDR3 is 14 amino acids long. The V gene lost 7 bases and the J gene lost 2 bases, with 14 bases spanning the gap. CDR3 bases: TGTGCCAGCGGCTCGGGGGGCCCCACAGATACGCAGTATTTT. It is translated as CASGSGGPTDTQYF.

The chain carries TRBV30 and TRBJ2-5; D call uncertain. This CDR3 contains 13 residues. Trimming cost V 1 base and J 1 base, with 7 bases left between them. The germline V gene has CDR1 GTSNPN and CDR2 SVGIG (reference sequence). The CDR3 DNA sequence: TGTGCCTGGAGTGGCCAGCTCCAAGAGACCCAGTACTTC. Translated: CAWSGQLQETQYF.

The CDR3 DNA reads TGCGCCAGCAGACAACAGGGGTACCAAGAGACCCAGTACTTC. It is translated as CASRQQGYQETQYF. This chain links TRBV5-1 with TRBJ2-5; 7 bases line up with TRBD1. CDR3 length equals 14 residues. Trimming removed 5 bases from V and 0 bases from J; junction bases left unmatched: 4. The germline V gene encodes CDR1 SGHRS and CDR2 YFSETQ.